This T cell receptor beta chain was found in a study of T-cell reconstitution after alpha-beta-depleted transplantation in children (dated by TCRdb to 2016 to 2017). Regarding the study in general: T-cell immune reconstitution after TCRalphabeta/CD19-depleted allogeneic hematopoietic cell transplantation in children was quantitatively tracked in the study by means of TCR repertoire profiling.

The sample's treatment or condition, from its label and the paper: allogeneic hematopoietic cell transplantation with graft depleted of TCRalphabeta T cells and CD19 B cells. Transplant recipients were children who received TCRalphabeta/CD19-depleted allogeneic hematopoietic cell grafts. What the work shows at the level of the full study, not this receptor alone: In some patients, high TCRbeta diversity at day 60 was attributed to recipient T cells and intrathymic progenitors that had survived conditioning. Apparently early alphabetaT-cell count recovery about two months after transplant reportedly relied on only several hundred rapidly expanded clones derived from non-depleted graft cells. Over subsequent months, a decline in hyperexpanded clone frequencies was noted, and after one year, T-cell counts and TCRbeta diversity were mostly ascribed to newly produced T cells.

Library preparation employed PCR. TCRdb names Illumina HiSeq 2500 as the instrument used. TCR libraries were prepared with molecular barcoding, using unique molecular identifiers to normalize TCRbeta repertoire quantification. TCRdb ran its own pipeline on the public reads, namely fastp trimming at Q25 and MiXCR clone calling, and kept in-frame beta chains. CDR3 protein sequences are deduplicated, and each keeps its most common genes and DNA. Here the sample has roughly 74,000 distinct CDR3 sequences; about a sixth occur a single time. The top ten clonotypes cover 40% to 65% of the sample. Details on this clonotype: It has no known antigen specificity. Nothing much larger sits one base from this clone, and base qualities are not available.

CDR1 SGHRS and CDR2 YFSETQ were looked up in the germline V gene. The CDR3 has 21 amino acids, counting the end cysteine and phenylalanine. Of the read, only the CDR3 DNA is kept; its 63 bases are in frame from base 1. V has 1 base trimmed and J has 0 bases trimmed; junction bases matching no gene number 10. Recombination joined TRBV5-1 with TRBJ2-1; 16 central nucleotides agree with TRBD2. The sequencing used PBMCs, mostly from graft donor cells, collected 360 days after TCRalphabeta/CD19-depleted stem cell transplant. The TCR sequence derives from a male patient under 10 years old who had a stem cell transplant for acute lymphoblastic leukemia, so the T cells may come from the graft donor. The CDR3: CASSLPGTSGRGGNSYNEQFF. The nucleotides are TGCGCCAGCAGCTTGCCGGGGACTAGCGGGAGGGGGGGGAACTCCTACAATGAGCAGTTCTTC.